Presented here are 21 T cell receptor beta chains from one specimen sequenced in a study of human T cells and chemical hapten exposure. Indicated time point: pre-sensitization, week 0. Treatment of the sample: therapeutic diphenylcyclopropenone sensitization with weekly scalp DPC. MiXCR, applied by TCRdb to the RACE reads, yields one record per CDR3 protein. The repertoire holds roughly 380,000 distinct CDR3 sequences, approximately 5.1% seen once, with about 2.5% in the top ten. Material: whole blood, obtained in connection with sensitization to the hapten diphenylcyclopropenone (DPC). These receptors were taken from a woman in her fifties or sixties with alopecia areata. Some clones in this sample may be carry-over from other donors' samples.

This clonotype was found many times. The V and J genes are TRBV12-3 or TRBV12-4 and TRBJ2-3; weak D call: TRBD2 (6 bases). Trimming removed 7 bases at V and 5 bases at J, with 13 bases between. The CDR3 has 13 amino acids. The chain's CDR3 is CASTRSGRDTQYF. In DNA form, the CDR3 reads TGTGCCAGCACGAGATCCGGGAGAGATACGCAGTATTTT.

Written as DNA, the CDR3 is TGTGCCAGTGGGCTGGGGCCCTCCTACGAGCAGTACTTC. Translation: CASGLGPSYEQYF. The chain couples TRBV19 to TRBJ2-7; D possibly corresponds to TRBD1 (5 bases). CDR1 is LNHDA, CDR2 SQIVND, per germline (reference sequence). Trimming removed 8 bases at V and 0 bases at J, with 11 bases between. The CDR3 runs to 13 residues.

Notes on this clonotype: Given a much more abundant clone one base away, this may be a read error. The rearrangement links TRBV20-1 to TRBJ2-7, with a possible D match to TRBD2 (5 bases). The germline V gene encodes CDR1 DFQATT and CDR2 SNEGSKA (reference sequence). The CDR3 covers 13 residues. Deletions cut 5 bases from V and 3 bases from J, with 14 bases between. The CDR3, as DNA: TGCAGTGCTCCCAGTGGACTTGTCTACGAGCAGTACTTC. Residues: CSAPSGLVYEQYF.

This clonotype was seen a handful of times. CDR3 protein: CASRGGQNYEQYF. The CDR3 coding sequence is TGTGCCAGCCGAGGGGGACAAAACTACGAGCAGTACTTC. The V and J genes are TRBV3-1 and TRBJ2-7, with TRBD1 as a possible D gene (6 bases). Trimming cost V 8 bases and J 3 bases, with 14 bases left between them. CDR3 length: 13 amino acids. Germline CDR1 LGHDT, CDR2 YNNKEL (reference sequence).

This clonotype was recorded many times. The gene calls are TRBV20-1 and TRBJ1-1; D gene unclear. The CDR3 length is 13 residues. Trimming left V 5 bases short and J 4 bases short, with 14 bases between. The germline CDR1 and CDR2 sequences are DFQATT and SNEGSKA (reference sequence). The DNA for the CDR3 is TGCAGTGCTTCTATCCGGGTGACCACTGAAGCTTTCTTT. This codes for CSASIRVTTEAFF.

This clonotype was seen ten or more times. The V gene is TRBV28, the J gene TRBJ2-4, with D perhaps matching TRBD2 (5 bases). CDR3 length: 14 amino acids. The V gene's germline CDR1 is MDHEN and CDR2 SYDVKM. V was clipped by 5 bases and J by 2 bases, with 10 bases between them. CDR3 loop: CASSTRSSKNIQYF. Written as DNA, the CDR3 is TGTGCCAGCAGTACTAGATCGTCCAAAAACATTCAGTACTTC.

V and J are TRBV3-1 and TRBJ1-6, with D possibly TRBD1 on 6 matching bases. There are 16 residues in the CDR3. Trimming removed 1 base from V and 5 bases from J, with 12 bases in between. Germline values: CDR1 LGHDT, CDR2 YNNKEL (reference sequence). In nucleotides, the CDR3 is TGTGCCAGCAGCCAAGTCGGGACACGGAATAATTCACCCCTCCACTTT. It codes for CASSQVGTRNNSPLHF. Drawing the rest from reference TRBV3-1 and TRBJ1-6, the complete variable domain is DTAVSQTPKYLVTQMGNDKSIKCEQNLGHDTMYWYKQDSKKFLKIMFSYNNKELIINETVPNRFSPKSPDKAHLNLHINSLELGDSAVYFCASSQVGTRNNSPLHFGNGTRLTVT.

In its sample, this clonotype was seen a few times. The chain links TRBV11-2 to TRBJ2-7, with TRBD1 matching over 9 bases. The V gene end was trimmed by 4 bases and the J gene end by 5 bases; junction bases not matched to a gene: 6. This CDR3 is built from 14 residues. Germline CDR1 reads SGHAT; CDR2 reads FQNNGV. CDR3 bases: TGTGCCAGCAGCTCGCCGGGACAGGGCCACGAGCAGTACTTC. It is translated as CASSSPGQGHEQYF.

This clonotype was picked up many times. The chain uses TRBV18 and TRBJ2-3; 7 bases align to TRBD2. In germline, CDR1 is KGHSH, CDR2 LQKENI. V lost 0 bases, J lost 0 bases, and 3 bases stayed unmatched. CDR3 size: 16 residues. The CDR3 loop is CASSPPRGSSTDTQYF. The CDR3 DNA is TGTGCCAGCTCACCACCGCGGGGGTCTAGCACAGATACGCAGTATTTT.

This clonotype was detected only a few times. The chain recombines TRBV20-1 with TRBJ2-1; 9 bases are shared with TRBD1. V dropped 7 bases and J dropped 8; count of bases not matched to a gene: 6. The CDR3 is 12 amino acids. The V gene's germline CDR1 is DFQATT and CDR2 SNEGSKA (reference sequence). CDR3 sequence: CSGGTGNHEQFF. The DNA for the CDR3 is TGCAGTGGGGGGACAGGGAACCATGAGCAGTTCTTC.

The sample holds many counts of this clonotype. The chain is built from TRBV7-9 and TRBJ1-5, with D possibly being TRBD1 (5 bases). V was trimmed by 6 bases and J by 7 bases, leaving 16 bases between them. From germline, CDR1 is SEHNR and CDR2 FQNEAQ (reference sequence). This CDR3 is built from 14 residues. CDR3 bases: TGTGCCAGCAGACCATTGACAGCAGGCCAGCCCCAGCATTTT. It specifies CASRPLTAGQPQHF.

This chain uses TRBV6-1 with TRBJ2-1; 8 bases align to TRBD2. Germline CDR1 MNHNS, CDR2 SASEGT. The J segment lost 9 bases and the V segment lost 6 bases, leaving 13 bases of the junction unmatched. The CDR3 consists of 15 residues. The chain's CDR3 is CASRVYSGNIGEQFF. The CDR3 DNA reads as TGTGCCAGCAGGGTATATAGCGGGAATATAGGTGAGCAGTTCTTC.

A few counts support this clonotype. The rearrangement links TRBV12-3 or TRBV12-4 to TRBJ1-2; D gene unclear. The CDR3 sequence is 15 residues long. The V end lost 5 bases, the J end lost 5 bases, and 18 bases lay between the germline ends. This CDR3 is CASSPWIGELYGYTF. The CDR3 nucleotides are TGTGCCAGCAGTCCCTGGATCGGGGAGTTGTATGGCTACACCTTC.

This clonotype was picked up many times. The chain recombines TRBV7-2 with TRBJ2-4, with TRBD1 as a possible D gene (5 bases). The germline V gene has CDR1 SGHTA and CDR2 FQGNSA. The CDR3 runs 12 residues. V was cut by 5 bases and J by 8 bases, with 10 bases left in between. CDR3 sequence reads: CASSPDSYIQYF. CDR3 sequence (DNA): TGTGCCAGCAGCCCCGACAGCTACATTCAGTACTTC.

V is TRBV27 and J is TRBJ2-2; D remains unclear. V gave up 2 bases and J gave up 4 bases, with 2 bases separating them. The germline gives CDR1 MNHEY, CDR2 SMNVEV (reference sequence). The CDR3 loop spans 12 amino acids. The CDR3 nucleotides are TGTGCCAGCAGTTTAATCACCGGGGAGCTGTTTTTT. It specifies CASSLITGELFF.

This clonotype has at least ten counts. The rearrangement uses TRBV29-1 and TRBJ1-4, with a possible D match to TRBD1 (6 bases). V was cut by 6 bases and J by 0 bases, with 11 bases left in between. The CDR3 is made up of 14 amino acids. The germline CDR1 and CDR2 sequences are SQVTM and ANQGSEA. CDR3 region: CSVGGLSTNEKLFF. The CDR3 DNA reads TGCAGCGTAGGGGGGCTGTCAACTAATGAAAAACTGTTTTTT.

The chain couples TRBV29-1 to TRBJ1-4; the match to TRBD1 covers 10 bases. Germline CDR1 SQVTM, CDR2 ANQGSEA. V lost 6 bases, J lost 3 bases, and 1 base stayed unmatched. The CDR3 length is 13 residues. The DNA for the CDR3 is TGCAGCGTGGGGACAGGGGCTAATGAAAAACTGTTTTTT. This codes for CSVGTGANEKLFF.

This clonotype occurred many times. The chain is built from TRBV28 and TRBJ2-7, with 14 bases that match TRBD2. The CDR3 covers 15 residues. J was trimmed by 7 bases and V by 10 bases; bases with no gene match: 12. Looked up from germline, CDR1 is MDHEN and CDR2 is SYDVKM. CDR3 nucleotide sequence: TGTGCCACCCACCGACTAGCGGGAGGGACGGGGGAGCAGTACTTC. It translates to CATHRLAGGTGEQYF.

At least ten counts were recorded for this clonotype. The chain has TRBV14 and TRBJ2-1; D assignment may be TRBD1 or TRBD2 (5 bases each). The CDR3 sequence is 15 residues long. The V gene lost 4 bases and the J gene lost 8 bases, with 18 bases spanning the gap. Germline V gene data show CDR1 as SGHDN and CDR2 as FVKESK. The CDR3 region has the DNA TGTGCCAGCAGCCCGCTGGGACCCCACCTCGATGAGCAGTTCTTC. This codes for CASSPLGPHLDEQFF.

This clonotype was seen more than once but under ten times. This chain uses TRBV30 with TRBJ2-3; D gene uncertain. The length of the CDR3 is 13 residues. V gave up 0 bases and J gave up 5 bases, with 9 bases separating them. Germline V gene data show CDR1 as GTSNPN and CDR2 as SVGIG (reference sequence). The CDR3 nucleotides are TGTGCCTGGAGTGTATTAGGTGGAGATACGCAGTATTTT. Translation: CAWSVLGGDTQYF. The whole variable domain, filled in from reference TRBV30 and TRBJ2-3, reads SQTIHQWPATLVQPVGSPLSLECTVEGTSNPNLYWYRQAAGRGLQLLFYSVGIGQISSEVPQNLSASRPQDRQFILSSKKLLLSDSGFYLCAWSVLGGDTQYFGPGTRLTVL.

This clonotype was seen at least ten times. V is TRBV7-2 and J is TRBJ1-1; D is unclear. The germline V and J ends were trimmed by 3 bases and 3 bases, with 11 bases remaining between them. Germline V gives CDR1 SGHTA, CDR2 FQGNSA. CDR3 length: 14 amino acids. For the CDR3, the DNA is TGTGCCAGCAGCTTGGTTACTACGGACACTGAAGCTTTCTTT. Translating it yields CASSLVTTDTEAFF.